This is a list of T cell receptor beta chains from one sample in a study of T-cell reconstitution after alpha-beta-depleted transplantation in children. TCRdb analysed the PCR reads with MiXCR anew, one entry per CDR3 protein. This table holds just over 350,000 distinct CDR3 sequences, approximately 12% found once. The sample here was PBMCs, taken from the stem cell graft. These receptor sequences come from a human donor who donated a stem cell graft to a child with Fanconi anemia. CDR3s include the opening cysteine and the closing phenylalanine or tryptophan. The D gene is left open where the match is weak. The size field is filled for only some rows; it gives once, few, many or a size class.

DNA,CDR3,V,length,size,J,D
TGTGCCAGCAGCCTACTAGGAGGGGAGGCAGATACGCAGTATTTT,CASSLLGGEADTQYF,TRBV5-8,15,few,TRBJ2-3,-
TGCAGTGCTGGGCGGTCGAGCAGGGGGAATACGCAGTATTTT,CSAGRSSRGNTQYF,TRBV20-1,14,few,TRBJ2-3,TRBD1
TGCGCCAGCAGCCGTATAGGGGGCTCTGGGGATGAGCAGTTCTTC,CASSRIGGSGDEQFF,TRBV4-3,15,-,TRBJ2-1,TRBD1
TGTGCCAGCAGCGCGGACGACTATGGCTACACCTTC,CASSADDYGYTF,TRBV5-5,12,few,TRBJ1-2,-
TGCGCCAGCAGCTCCCCGACAGGGGGTGTGGATGAGCAGTTCTTC,CASSSPTGGVDEQFF,TRBV5-1,15,many,TRBJ2-1,TRBD1
TGCGCCAGCAGCTTGGTAATGGGGTCTGAGGACACCTTC,CASSLVMGSEDTF,TRBV5-1,13,-,TRBJ1-2,-
TGTGCCACCAGCAGAGGGGGGCTAGCGGGGGGATATTCTGATACGCAGTATTTT,CATSRGGLAGGYSDTQYF,TRBV15,18,-,TRBJ2-3,TRBD2
TGTACCAGCTGTTTAGCGGTCAGGGGGACTAGCGGGGGGCTTAATACGCAGTATTTT,CTSCLAVRGTSGGLNTQYF,TRBV11-1,19,-,TRBJ2-3,TRBD2
TGCGCCAGCAGCTTCGACAGCAACTATGGCTACACCTTC,CASSFDSNYGYTF,TRBV5-1,13,many,TRBJ1-2,-
TGCAGTGCTCCCTTTACCCAGGGGAGGTCTGAAGCTTTCTTT,CSAPFTQGRSEAFF,TRBV20-1,14,few,TRBJ1-1,-
TGTGCCACCAGCAGAGACCAGGGCTCGACCTCTTTCTTT,CATSRDQGSTSFF,TRBV15,13,-,TRBJ1-1,-
TGCAGTGCTAGGGCATTTTGGGCGAACACTGAAGCTTTCTTT,CSARAFWANTEAFF,TRBV20-1,14,few,TRBJ1-1,-
TGCGCCAGCAGCAGCAGGGGGCCGAGCAACGAGCAGTACTTC,CASSSRGPSNEQYF,TRBV5-1,14,many,TRBJ2-7,TRBD1
TGTGCCAGCAGTGAATTATCCGGCAGTTGGGCTTTCTTT,CASSELSGSWAFF,TRBV25-1,13,few,TRBJ1-1,-
TGTGCCAGCAGTTTAGCGGCGGGGGGAGTGGAGACCCAGTACTTC,CASSLAAGGVETQYF,TRBV12-3/TRBV12-4,15,few,TRBJ2-5,TRBD2
TGCGCCAGCAGCCCGGACATCCCCGGGGAGCTGTTTTTT,CASSPDIPGELFF,TRBV5-1,13,many,TRBJ2-2,-
TGCAGTGCTAGATATGGCGGGGCTACAGATACGCAGTATTTT,CSARYGGATDTQYF,TRBV20-1,14,many,TRBJ2-3,-
TGTGCCAGCAGCTTAGCCGAGGGAGTTGTGCAGTTCTTC,CASSLAEGVVQFF,TRBV7-9,13,-,TRBJ2-1,-
TGTGCCAGCAGCTTTGGGGGGGATTTCTACAATGAGCAGTTCTTC,CASSFGGDFYNEQFF,TRBV5-4,15,-,TRBJ2-1,TRBD2
TGTGCCAGCACCTCCTTAGGGACTAACTATGGCTACACCTTC,CASTSLGTNYGYTF,TRBV28,14,-,TRBJ1-2,-
TGTGCCATCAGTGAACAGGGGAAGGCCGCCGACAGGGAGCTGTTTTTT,CAISEQGKAADRELFF,TRBV10-3,16,few,TRBJ2-2,TRBD1
TGTGCCAGCAGCGATGGGTACGACGAAGAGACCCAGTACTTC,CASSDGYDEETQYF,TRBV12-3/TRBV12-4,14,few,TRBJ2-5,-
TGTGCCAGCATGCTCCACCAGACTACCGGCTATGGCTACACCTTC,CASMLHQTTGYGYTF,TRBV7-9,15,few,TRBJ1-2,-
TGCGCCAGCAGCTTAACGGGGGGTAGGTCCTACAATGAGCAGTTCTTC,CASSLTGGRSYNEQFF,TRBV5-1,16,-,TRBJ2-1,TRBD2
TGTGCCAGCAGTTACGACAACCACCACAATGAGCAGTTCTTC,CASSYDNHHNEQFF,TRBV6-5,14,many,TRBJ2-1,-
TGCAGCGTCGAGGAGGTGCACAGCCTCTACGAGCAGTACTTC,CSVEEVHSLYEQYF,TRBV29-1,14,-,TRBJ2-7,-
TGCAGTGCTAGGAGGGGACAGGGGGCTGCGGAAAAACTGTTTTTT,CSARRGQGAAEKLFF,TRBV20-1,15,-,TRBJ1-4,TRBD1
TGTGCCAGCAGCTTAGGAACGGTTGGCTACACCTTC,CASSLGTVGYTF,TRBV7-9,12,-,TRBJ1-2,-
TGCAGCGTTCCTAGCGGGGAGGCCGGGGAGCTGTTTTTT,CSVPSGEAGELFF,TRBV29-1,13,few,TRBJ2-2,TRBD2
TGCGCCAGCAGCAAGGGGGCCAAGGGGGACTATGGCTACACCTTC,CASSKGAKGDYGYTF,TRBV4-3,15,many,TRBJ1-2,TRBD1
TGCGCCAGCACAGAGGGAGTGAACACTGAAGCTTTCTTT,CASTEGVNTEAFF,TRBV5-1,13,many,TRBJ1-1,-
TGTGCCAGCAGTTCCATTCGGGTTTCGCCTTCACCCCTCCACTTT,CASSSIRVSPSPLHF,TRBV28,15,few,TRBJ1-6,-
TGTGCCAGCAGCCAAAACACCTTGAGCTCTGGAAACACCATATATTTT,CASSQNTLSSGNTIYF,TRBV4-2,16,few,TRBJ1-3,-
TGTGCCAGCAGCGCCCATTCGGGACTAGCGGGGGGCTCAGGGGCCTACAATGAGCAGTTCTTC,CASSAHSGLAGGSGAYNEQFF,TRBV21-1,21,once,TRBJ2-1,-
TGCGCCAGCAGCTTGGTTGGGACACCCTCTTCCTCTGGGGCCAACGTCCTGACTTTC,CASSLVGTPSSSGANVLTF,TRBV5-1,19,many,TRBJ2-6,-
TGTGCCAGCAGCTTAGGTTTGGAGGGCAATCAGCCCCAGCATTTT,CASSLGLEGNQPQHF,TRBV7-8,15,few,TRBJ1-5,-
TGTGCCACCAGCAGAGATCCCACAGGGGAAGCTTTCTTT,CATSRDPTGEAFF,TRBV15,13,many,TRBJ1-1,-
TGCGCCAGCAGCTTGACAGGGGGCGACGGGGAGCTGTTTTTT,CASSLTGGDGELFF,TRBV5-1,14,few,TRBJ2-2,TRBD1
TGTGCCAGCAGTGGCGGACAGGGCCTCTATGGCTACACCTTC,CASSGGQGLYGYTF,TRBV12-3/TRBV12-4,14,many,TRBJ1-2,TRBD1
TGTGCCAGCAGCGCCGGACTAGCTGGCGGCACAGATACGCAGTATTTT,CASSAGLAGGTDTQYF,TRBV6-4,16,many,TRBJ2-3,TRBD2
TGTGCCAGCAGCTTAAATGACGCCGGGGTCGCTGGCTACACCTTC,CASSLNDAGVAGYTF,TRBV7-9,15,many,TRBJ1-2,-
TGTGCCAGCAGTTTCCTTGCGTGGGGGGGCCTCTATGAGCAGTTCTTC,CASSFLAWGGLYEQFF,TRBV27,16,many,TRBJ2-1,-
TGCGCCAGCAGCCTCCTAAGGGGGGCGGTAGGCACAGATACGCAGTATTTT,CASSLLRGAVGTDTQYF,TRBV5-1,17,-,TRBJ2-3,-
TGTGCCAGCAGCCCTGGACAGGGCTTGCATTTTAAGACCCAGTACTTC,CASSPGQGLHFKTQYF,TRBV3-1,16,many,TRBJ2-5,TRBD1
TGCAGCGTTAGGAACGGAGACGGGGTTGAAGCTTTCTTT,CSVRNGDGVEAFF,TRBV29-1,13,many,TRBJ1-1,-
TGTGCCAGCAGTTACTGGAGGAACGAGCAGTACTTC,CASSYWRNEQYF,TRBV6-2/TRBV6-3,12,-,TRBJ2-7,-
TGTGCCAGCAGCGTAGCGATTGGGGGGATGAACATTCAGTACTTC,CASSVAIGGMNIQYF,TRBV9,15,-,TRBJ2-4,-
TGTGCCAGCAGTGACCCGGACATTGCACAAGAGACCCAGTACTTC,CASSDPDIAQETQYF,TRBV2,15,many,TRBJ2-5,-